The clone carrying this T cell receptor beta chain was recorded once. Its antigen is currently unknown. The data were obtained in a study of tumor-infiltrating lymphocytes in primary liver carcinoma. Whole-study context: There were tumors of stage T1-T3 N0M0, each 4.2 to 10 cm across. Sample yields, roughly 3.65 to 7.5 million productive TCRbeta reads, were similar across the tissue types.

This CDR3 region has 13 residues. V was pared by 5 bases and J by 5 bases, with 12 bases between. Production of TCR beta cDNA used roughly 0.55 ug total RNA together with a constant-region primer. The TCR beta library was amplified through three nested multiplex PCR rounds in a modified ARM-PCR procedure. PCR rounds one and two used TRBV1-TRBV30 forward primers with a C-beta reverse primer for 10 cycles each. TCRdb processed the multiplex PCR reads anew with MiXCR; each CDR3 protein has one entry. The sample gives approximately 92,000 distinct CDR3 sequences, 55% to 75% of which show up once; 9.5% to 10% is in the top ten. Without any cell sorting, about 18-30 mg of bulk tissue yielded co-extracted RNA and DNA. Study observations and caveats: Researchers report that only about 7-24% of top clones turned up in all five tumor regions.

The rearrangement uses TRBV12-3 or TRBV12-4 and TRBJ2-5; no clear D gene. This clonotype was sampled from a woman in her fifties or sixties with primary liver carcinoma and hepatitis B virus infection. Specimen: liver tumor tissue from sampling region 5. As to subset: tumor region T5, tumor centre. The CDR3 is CASSHGLGETQYF. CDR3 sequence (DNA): TGTGCCAGCAGTCACGGGTTGGGGGAGACCCAGTACTTC.